The 30 T cell receptor beta chains below all came from one sample that was sequenced in a study of cytomegalovirus exposure and HLA in healthy donors. Primers for the PCR totalled 60 Vbeta and 13 Jbeta. Using immunoSEQ multiplex PCR, the repertoire was profiled, and TCRdb retains in-frame clones only, with some absent. The table lists 150,000 to 160,000 clones, roughly three quarters of them singletons. Sequencing was carried out using PBMCs. The receptors shown here come from a man aged 25 to 40 in good health and CMV-seropositive.

This clone was picked up a small number of times. The chain carries TRBV5-1 and TRBJ1-1; possible D gene TRBD1, 5 bases. Germline V gene lookup returns CDR1 SGHRS and CDR2 YFSETQ. Trimming shortened V by 3 bases and J by 1 base, and 13 bases separated the two germline ends. This CDR3 is 15 amino acids long. The DNA for the CDR3 is TGCGCCAGCAGCTATCGGGGGGGAGGGAACACTGAAGCTTTCTTT. It specifies CASSYRGGGNTEAFF.

This clone was detected a few times. V is TRBV2 and J is TRBJ2-7; perhaps TRBD1 as D (5 bases). This CDR3 is built from 12 residues. Per the germline V gene, CDR1 is SNHLY and CDR2 is FYNNEI. The V gene lost 7 bases and the J gene lost 3 bases, with 10 bases spanning the gap. CDR3 in amino acids: CASKSDSYEQYF. DNA of the CDR3: TGTGCCAGCAAAAGTGACAGCTACGAGCAGTACTTC.

The chain uses TRBV6-5 and TRBJ1-2; D ambiguous. Germline CDR1 and CDR2: MNHEY and SVGAGI. V was pared by 2 bases and J by 4 bases, with 11 bases between. CDR3 length: 14 amino acids. The CDR3 sequence: CASSYAGSFYGYTF. Written as DNA, the CDR3 is TGTGCCAGCAGTTACGCCGGGAGCTTCTATGGCTACACCTTC.

For this clone: The junction differs from germline at one of its ends, possibly a read error. The chain recombines TRBV27 with TRBJ2-7; 10 positions agree with TRBD1. This CDR3 contains 15 residues. CDR1 and CDR2 from the germline V gene are MNHEY and SMNVEV (reference sequence). The CDR3 reads CASSLSRDRGTEQYF. In DNA, the CDR3 is TGTGCCAGCAGCTTATCCCGGGACAGGGGAACCGAGCAGTACTTC.

This clone showed up just a few times. J is TRBJ2-7 and V is TRBV11-3; TRBD1 agrees at 7 bases. The germline CDR1 and CDR2 sequences are SGHNT and YENEEA. The CDR3 consists of 15 residues. V lost 5 bases and J lost 3; bases outside the gene matches: 10. CDR3 amino acids: CASSIYTGDFYEQYF. The CDR3 DNA follows: TGTGCCAGCAGCATCTATACAGGGGATTTCTACGAGCAGTACTTC.

V usage is TRBV2 and J usage is TRBJ1-1, with D perhaps TRBD1 (5 bases). V lost 3 bases and J 0 bases, leaving 8 bases between the germline ends. Germline CDR1 is SNHLY and CDR2 is FYNNEI. CDR3 length: 14 residues. The CDR3 DNA follows: TGTGCCAGCAGTGATAGACAGATGAACACTGAAGCTTTCTTT. Translating gives CASSDRQMNTEAFF.

The V gene is TRBV7-9, the J gene TRBJ2-2; 9 positions agree with TRBD2. Germline V gives CDR1 SEHNR, CDR2 FQNEAQ (reference sequence). The trim removed 7 bases at V and 4 bases at J, leaving 10 bases unmatched. CDR3 length: 16 residues. CDR3 coding DNA: TGTGCCAGCACCCGTAGGGGGACTAGCTTCACCGGGGAGCTGTTTTTT. This sequence encodes CASTRRGTSFTGELFF.

This rearrangement joins TRBV25-1 to TRBJ2-1; TRBD2 matches 9 bases. V shed 1 base and J 4 bases; nucleotides not matched to a gene: 5. This CDR3 spans 16 amino acids. Germline CDR1 is MGHDK and CDR2 is SYGVNS. The CDR3 protein is CASSELRLADYNEQFF. The CDR3 DNA reads TGTGCCAGCAGTGAATTGCGACTAGCGGATTACAATGAGCAGTTCTTC.

This clone came up once. This rearrangement joins TRBV5-4 to TRBJ1-3, with D possibly TRBD1 on 6 matching bases. V lost 3 bases and J 3 bases, leaving 16 bases between the germline ends. The CDR3 sequence is 16 residues long. Germline V gives CDR1 SGHNT, CDR2 YYREEE (reference sequence). CDR3 DNA sequence: TGTGCCAGCAGCTGGTACGGGCTAGGGGGTGGAAACACCATATATTTT. This translates into CASSWYGLGGGNTIYF.

The genes are TRBV21-1 and TRBJ1-1. TRBV21-1 constitutes a pseudogene. There are 15 residues in the CDR3. The DNA for the CDR3 is TGTGCCAGCAGCACTATCGACGGGGTGAACACTGAAGCTTTCTTT. This sequence encodes CASSTIDGVNTEAFF.

This clone has more than one count but fewer than ten. The chain has TRBV14 and TRBJ1-1, with D unresolved. CDR1 and CDR2 (germline): SGHDN, FVKESK. The CDR3 loop spans 13 amino acids. V was trimmed by 3 bases and J by 5 bases, leaving 10 bases between them. The DNA for the CDR3 is TGTGCCAGCAGCCATACCCCGAGAACTGAAGCTTTCTTT. It yields the protein CASSHTPRTEAFF.

This rearrangement joins TRBV28 to TRBJ2-3; tentative D call: TRBD1 (7 bases). The CDR3 runs to 15 residues. Looked up from germline, CDR1 is MDHEN and CDR2 is SYDVKM. V was trimmed by 6 bases and J by 0 bases, leaving 13 bases between them. CDR3 protein: CASSGGGASTDTQYF. The CDR3 DNA is TGTGCCAGCAGCGGAGGGGGCGCGAGCACAGATACGCAGTATTTT.

The chain links TRBV7-9 to TRBJ2-1, with 10 positions matching TRBD2. Germline assignment: CDR1 SEHNR and CDR2 FQNEAQ (reference sequence). After removal of 1 base from V and 6 bases from J, the junction contained 15 bases not matched to a gene. This CDR3 is built from 19 residues. The CDR3 DNA reads as TGTGCCAGCAGCTTAGGTTTGCTAGCGGGAGAATGGGGGGCCAATGAGCAGTTCTTC. Translating it yields CASSLGLLAGEWGANEQFF.

This clone was recorded a few times. V and J are TRBV30 and TRBJ1-2, with D possibly being TRBD1 (6 bases). CDR1 and CDR2 from the germline V gene are GTSNPN and SVGIG (reference sequence). CDR3 length equals 11 residues. V was shortened by 8 bases and J by 6 bases, with 13 bases between the two germline ends. CDR3 coding DNA: TGTGCCCACAGGGAATTTGATGGCTACACCTTC. This encodes CAHREFDGYTF.

V is TRBV7-3 and J is TRBJ2-3, with D possibly TRBD1 on 7 matching bases. Trimming removed 2 bases at V and 3 bases at J, with 15 bases between. Germline V gene data show CDR1 as SGHTA and CDR2 as FQGTGA. CDR3 size: 16 residues. The CDR3 DNA reads TGTGCCAGCAGCTTAGCCTGGCAGGGGGGAACAGATACGCAGTATTTT. The encoded protein is CASSLAWQGGTDTQYF. Full variable domain (outside the CDR3, taken from reference TRBV7-3 and TRBJ2-3): GAGVSQTPSNKVTEKGKYVELRCDPISGHTALYWYRQSLGQGPEFLIYFQGTGAADDSGLPNDRFFAVRPEGSVSTLKIQRTERGDSAVYLCASSLAWQGGTDTQYFGPGTRLTVL.

This rearrangement joins TRBV6-6 to TRBJ1-5; D call uncertain. The length of the CDR3 is 15 residues. V was cut by 2 bases and J by 2 bases, with 10 bases left in between. In germline, CDR1 is MNHNY, CDR2 SVGAGI (reference sequence). The CDR3 coding sequence is TGTGCCAGCAGTTACGATCCCAGTGGCAATCAGCCCCAGCATTTT. This sequence encodes CASSYDPSGNQPQHF.

The count of this clone is one. This rearrangement joins TRBV5-4 to TRBJ2-6; perhaps TRBD1 as D (5 bases). The germline V and J ends were trimmed by 3 bases and 1 base, with 8 bases remaining between them. This CDR3 has 15 residues. Germline V lookup: CDR1 SGHNT, CDR2 YYREEE (reference sequence). The CDR3 protein is CASSWGLSGANVLTF. CDR3 DNA sequence: TGTGCCAGCAGCTGGGGCCTATCTGGGGCCAACGTCCTGACTTTC.

The genes are TRBV7-9 and TRBJ1-3; 10 nucleotides line up with TRBD1. V shed 5 bases, J shed 2 bases, and the junction held 6 bases outside the gene matches. The germline V gene has CDR1 SEHNR and CDR2 FQNEAQ (reference sequence). This CDR3 comprises 16 residues. The CDR3 spells CASSLRQGATGNTIYF. CDR3 DNA: TGTGCCAGCAGCCTCCGACAGGGGGCGACTGGAAACACCATATATTTT.

This chain connects TRBV18 to TRBJ2-1; D is possibly TRBD2 (6 bases). The V end lost 8 bases, the J end lost 1 base, and 15 bases lay between the germline ends. Germline V gene lookup returns CDR1 KGHSH and CDR2 LQKENI. This CDR3 spans 15 amino acids. The CDR3: CASAPGVRSYNEQFF. As DNA, the CDR3 is TGTGCCAGCGCCCCGGGGGTAAGGTCCTACAATGAGCAGTTCTTC. The entire variable domain, with the rest obtained from reference TRBV18 and TRBJ2-1, is as follows: NAGVMQNPRHLVRRRGQEARLRCSPMKGHSHVYWYRQLPEEGLKFMVYLQKENIIDESGMPKERFSAEFPKEGPSILRIQQVVRGDSAAYFCASAPGVRSYNEQFFGPGTRLTVL.

Judged by abundance, this clone is medium-sized. This rearrangement joins TRBV7-2 to TRBJ2-3; the match to TRBD2 covers 8 bases. The V gene's germline CDR1 is SGHTA and CDR2 FQGNSA. The trim removed 2 bases at V and 6 bases at J, leaving 16 bases unmatched. The CDR3 extends over 18 amino acids. CDR3 coding DNA: TGTGCCAGCAGCTTAATTGGTGGGGTCGGGGGGGCTGACGATACGCAGTATTTT. It translates to CASSLIGGVGGADDTQYF.

The CDR3 region has the DNA TGTGCCAGCAGCGTGTCGGGCGGCTGGGGGGTGGTTGAGCAGTTCTTC. Protein sequence: CASSVSGGWGVVEQFF. The V and J genes are TRBV7-8 and TRBJ2-1, with a tentative D call TRBD2 (6 bases). CDR1 SGHVS and CDR2 FQNEAQ come from the germline V gene. Trimming took off 5 bases at V and 9 bases at J, with 23 bases between the two ends. CDR3 length: 16 residues.

The chain carries TRBV28 and TRBJ2-5; D is unclear. TRBJ2-7 matches the DNA end more closely, so the J call is doubtful. The germline V gene has CDR1 MDHEN and CDR2 SYDVKM. This CDR3 has 14 residues. In nucleotides, the CDR3 is TGTGCCAGCAAGTTGGTTGGTAAGAACTACGAGCAGTACTTC. This encodes CASKLVGKNYEQYF.

This clone was found a few times. The V call is TRBV5-6, the J call TRBJ2-3; maybe TRBD1 (5 bases). The length of the CDR3 is 17 residues. Trimming took 1 base from V and 3 from J, leaving 18 bases between them. Germline values: CDR1 SGHDT, CDR2 YYEEEE. CDR3 protein: CASSLTSGTSGTDTQYF. The CDR3 DNA follows: TGTGCCAGCAGCTTGACATCAGGCACTTCAGGGACAGATACGCAGTATTTT.

The chain recombines TRBV7-3 with TRBJ1-1; TRBD1 agrees at 8 bases. Germline lookup yields CDR1 SGHTA and CDR2 FQGTGA. With 4 bases clipped from V and 5 bases from J, the junction kept 6 bases outside the gene matches. The CDR3 runs 14 residues. The CDR3 loop is CASSSGTGGTEAFF. The CDR3 DNA is TGTGCCAGCAGCTCCGGGACAGGAGGGACTGAAGCTTTCTTT.

The chain recombines TRBV7-2 with TRBJ2-7, with 12 bases fitting TRBD2. Losses at the gene ends were 5 bases for V and 6 bases for J; bases not matched to a gene: 8. CDR1 is SGHTA and CDR2 is FQGNSA in the germline V gene. The CDR3 runs 15 residues. Written as DNA, the CDR3 is TGTGCCAGCAGCGCGACTAGCGGGAGTATCGTCGAGCAGTACTTC. It translates to CASSATSGSIVEQYF.

The chain carries TRBV6-1 and TRBJ2-7; 7 nucleotides agree with TRBD2. Germline V CDR1 and CDR2: MNHNS, SASEGT. V was clipped by 3 bases and J by 2 bases; unmatched bases: 7. The CDR3 has 15 amino acids. In DNA, the CDR3 is TGTGCCAGCAGTGATTCTAGCGGACTCACCTACGAGCAGTACTTC. Translating gives CASSDSSGLTYEQYF.

This rearrangement joins TRBV7-2 to TRBJ2-7, with a tentative D call TRBD2 (6 bases). Germline assignment: CDR1 SGHTA and CDR2 FQGNSA. This CDR3 contains 14 residues. V was clipped by 1 base and J by 2 bases, with 9 bases between them. The CDR3 DNA follows: TGTGCCAGCAGCTTAGGCGGCGGGACCTACGAGCAGTACTTC. The encoded protein is CASSLGGGTYEQYF.

The chain links TRBV6-6 to TRBJ2-4; D unclear. Trimming took off 7 bases at V and 4 bases at J, with 8 bases between the two ends. Germline-derived CDR1 and CDR2 are MNHNY and SVGAGI (reference sequence). This CDR3 comprises 12 residues. The DNA of the CDR3 is TGTGCCAGCACTACAGATAAAAACATTCAGTACTTC. Its protein is CASTTDKNIQYF.

J is TRBJ1-3 and V is TRBV19; D may be TRBD1 (5 bases). Trimming stripped 3 bases from V and 0 bases from J, with 6 bases between. The germline V gene encodes CDR1 LNHDA and CDR2 SQIVND (reference sequence). The CDR3 has 14 amino acids. The chain's CDR3 is CASSMGLSGNTIYF. The CDR3, as DNA: TGTGCCAGTAGTATGGGGCTCTCTGGAAACACCATATATTTT. The complete variable domain, with remaining parts taken from reference TRBV19 and TRBJ1-3, reads DGGITQSPKYLFRKEGQNVTLSCEQNLNHDAMYWYRQDPGQGLRLIYYSQIVNDFQKGDIAEGYSVSREKKESFPLTVTSAQKNPTAFYLCASSMGLSGNTIYFGEGSWLTVV.

This sequence joins TRBV5-1 and TRBJ2-5, with TRBD2 identical over 11 bases. The length of the CDR3 is 15 residues. J was trimmed by 3 bases and V by 4 bases; bases with no gene match: 5. CDR1 and CDR2 from the germline V gene are SGHRS and YFSETQ. Here the CDR3 DNA reads TGCGCCAGCAGCCCACAGACTAGCGGGAAAGAGACCCAGTACTTC. This encodes CASSPQTSGKETQYF.